A selection of T cell receptor beta chains follows, all from one sample in a study of CXCR3-negative and CXCR3-positive naive CD8 T cells. TCRdb reprocessed the 5' RACE reads and stores each CDR3 protein as one record, lacking DNA. The sample totals some 110,000 distinct CDR3 sequences. Source material: naive CXCR3+ CD8+ T cells from blood. Receptors were obtained from a human donor in good health. Some clones in this sample may be carry-over from other donors' samples. Both conserved end residues are part of each CDR3.

V gene: TRBV29-1
J gene: TRBJ2-7
CDR3 protein: CSVEGTGEGFEQYF

V gene: TRBV13
J gene: TRBJ1-1
CDR3 protein: CASSSGQGVTEAFF

V gene: TRBV29-1
J gene: TRBJ2-7
CDR3 protein: CSVEVLRSSYEQYF

V gene: TRBV7-9
J gene: TRBJ1-2
CDR3 protein: CASSPDNFYGYTF

V gene: TRBV2
J gene: TRBJ2-1
CDR3 protein: CASVTYNEQFF

V gene: TRBV20-1
J gene: TRBJ1-2
CDR3 protein: CSASSSAGEDYGYTF

V gene: TRBV28
J gene: TRBJ2-1
CDR3 protein: CASSFLSGRANNEQFF

V gene: TRBV12-3/TRBV12-4
J gene: TRBJ2-1
CDR3 protein: CASKSGDYNEQFF

V gene: TRBV5-1
J gene: TRBJ2-1
CDR3 protein: CASSYPSGGANEQFF

V gene: TRBV10-3
J gene: TRBJ2-1
CDR3 protein: CAISPDPNEQFF

V gene: TRBV7-9
J gene: TRBJ1-5
CDR3 protein: CASSPPRGQPQHF

V gene: TRBV28
J gene: TRBJ2-7
CDR3 protein: CASGGVHSYEQYF

V gene: TRBV11-1
J gene: TRBJ1-1
CDR3 protein: CASSLEDWTEAFF

V gene: TRBV7-2
J gene: TRBJ2-1
CDR3 protein: CASSLGLAGALFF

V gene: TRBV5-1
J gene: TRBJ2-7
CDR3 protein: CASSLGGVDEQYF

V gene: TRBV27
J gene: TRBJ2-7
CDR3 protein: CASSFSGASYEQYF

V gene: TRBV7-9
J gene: TRBJ1-2
CDR3 protein: CASSLDRTLYGYTF

V gene: TRBV6-2/TRBV6-3
J gene: TRBJ2-1
CDR3 protein: CASTRFQERVNEQFF

V gene: TRBV7-9
J gene: TRBJ2-5
CDR3 protein: CASSLTPPGVSQYF

V gene: TRBV12-3/TRBV12-4
J gene: TRBJ1-2
CDR3 protein: CASSSWTGDNYGYTF

V gene: TRBV29-1
J gene: TRBJ1-3
CDR3 protein: CSVNFQGNTIYF

V gene: TRBV20-1
J gene: TRBJ2-5
CDR3 protein: CSARDQNGRDLETQYF

V gene: TRBV28
J gene: TRBJ2-7
CDR3 protein: CASQGTGATYEQYF

V gene: TRBV12-3/TRBV12-4
J gene: TRBJ2-2
CDR3 protein: CASTPGGGLSGELFF

V gene: TRBV5-1
J gene: TRBJ1-2
CDR3 protein: CASSGEEDYGYTF

V gene: TRBV20-1
J gene: TRBJ2-1
CDR3 protein: CSADSGTSDAFWQFF

V gene: TRBV7-9
J gene: TRBJ1-4
CDR3 protein: CASSLPTNEKLFF

V gene: TRBV7-3
J gene: TRBJ1-1
CDR3 protein: CASSLPGSTEAFF

V gene: TRBV5-1
J gene: TRBJ2-2
CDR3 protein: CASSPDRVNTGELFF

V gene: TRBV6-5
J gene: TRBJ1-1
CDR3 protein: CASSDGQIMNTEAFF

V gene: TRBV5-6
J gene: TRBJ2-7
CDR3 protein: CASSLEWRGHPSYEQYF

V gene: TRBV20-1
J gene: TRBJ2-5
CDR3 protein: CSASWEETQYF

V gene: TRBV7-3
J gene: TRBJ1-1
CDR3 protein: CASSLGQYMNTEAFF

V gene: TRBV9
J gene: TRBJ2-5
CDR3 protein: CASSRSGVEETQYF

V gene: TRBV19
J gene: TRBJ1-1
CDR3 protein: CASDQGHTEAFF

V gene: TRBV29-1
J gene: TRBJ2-2
CDR3 protein: CSVWDSNTGELFF

V gene: TRBV11-2
J gene: TRBJ1-1
CDR3 protein: CASSLEEVFVNTEAFF

V gene: TRBV29-1
J gene: TRBJ2-1
CDR3 protein: CSVEALGEHAYNEQFF

V gene: TRBV7-9
J gene: TRBJ1-2
CDR3 protein: CASSPRPGRVDGYTF

V gene: TRBV6-2/TRBV6-3
J gene: TRBJ2-7
CDR3 protein: CASSYNYEQYF

V gene: TRBV29-1
J gene: TRBJ1-1
CDR3 protein: CSVSEYGDTEAFF

V gene: TRBV12-3/TRBV12-4
J gene: TRBJ2-7
CDR3 protein: CASSLGYGTGPEQYF

V gene: TRBV14
J gene: TRBJ2-2
CDR3 protein: CASSQVVPGELFF

V gene: TRBV23-1
J gene: TRBJ2-6
CDR3 protein: CASGRRGSGANVLTF

V gene: TRBV6-5
J gene: TRBJ1-4
CDR3 protein: CASSYGRVAPEKLFF

V gene: TRBV28
J gene: TRBJ2-1
CDR3 protein: CASDFGQGGNEQFF

V gene: TRBV29-1
J gene: TRBJ2-5
CDR3 protein: CSVVVPMVAGAEETQYF

V gene: TRBV11-2
J gene: TRBJ2-7
CDR3 protein: CASSDRDSMTYEQYF

V gene: TRBV9
J gene: TRBJ2-1
CDR3 protein: CASSDGVGQGHEQFF

V gene: TRBV7-3
J gene: TRBJ2-7
CDR3 protein: CASSQGASETYEQYF

V gene: TRBV28
J gene: TRBJ2-7
CDR3 protein: CASSAPDAYEQYF

V gene: TRBV4-1
J gene: TRBJ2-1
CDR3 protein: CASSQEPQGGNEQFF

V gene: TRBV7-9
J gene: TRBJ2-2
CDR3 protein: CASSSTITPNTGELFF

V gene: TRBV7-2
J gene: TRBJ2-1
CDR3 protein: CASSLVAGGEYNEQFF

V gene: TRBV4-3
J gene: TRBJ1-2
CDR3 protein: CASSQELPGVIGSYGYTF

V gene: TRBV9
J gene: TRBJ2-7
CDR3 protein: CASSVGEREFAQYF

V gene: TRBV4-3
J gene: TRBJ1-2
CDR3 protein: CASSQGREVHGYTF